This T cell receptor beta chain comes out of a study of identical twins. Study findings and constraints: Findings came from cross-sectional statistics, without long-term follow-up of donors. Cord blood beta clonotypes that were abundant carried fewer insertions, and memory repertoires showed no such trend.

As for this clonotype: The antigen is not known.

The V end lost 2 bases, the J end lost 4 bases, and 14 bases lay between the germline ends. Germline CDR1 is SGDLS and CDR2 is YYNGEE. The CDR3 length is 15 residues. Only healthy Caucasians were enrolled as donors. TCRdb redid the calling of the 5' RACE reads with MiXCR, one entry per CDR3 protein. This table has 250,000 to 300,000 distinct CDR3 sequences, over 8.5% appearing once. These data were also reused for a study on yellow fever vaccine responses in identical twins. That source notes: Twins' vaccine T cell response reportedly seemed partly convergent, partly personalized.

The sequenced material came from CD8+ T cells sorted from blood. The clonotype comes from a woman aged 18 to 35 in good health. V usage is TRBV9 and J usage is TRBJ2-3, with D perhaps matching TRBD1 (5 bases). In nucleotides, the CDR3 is TGTGCCAGCAGCGTGCAGCAGGGCATCTCAGATACGCAGTATTTT. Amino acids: CASSVQQGISDTQYF.